This TCR beta chain emerged from a study of response to subunit inactivated influenza vaccine. As for this clonotype: Its antigen is not known.

TCRdb re-called the RT-PCR reads through MiXCR, storing one row per CDR3 protein. The profile covers more than 450,000 distinct CDR3 sequences, with about 12% appearing a single time and roughly 10% taken by the ten largest. Study findings and constraints: The authors proposed limited new T cell recruitment per seasonal influenza vaccination.

The germline CDR1 and CDR2 sequences are MNHNS and SASEGT. The CDR3 is made up of 11 amino acids. V lost 2 bases, J lost 7 bases, and 6 bases lay in between. This chain connects TRBV6-1 to TRBJ2-7; no definite D call. The sequence was obtained from a man over 45 who received an inactivated influenza vaccine. This specimen consisted of PBMCs from blood, obtained on the day of vaccination. The CDR3 loop reads CASSEQAEQYF. The CDR3 coding sequence is TGTGCCAGCAGTGAACAGGCAGAGCAGTACTTC.